This T cell receptor beta chain was observed in a study of T-cell memory formation after mild COVID-19. The CDR3 covers 21 residues. Trimming at V came to 1 base and at J to 1 base, leaving 18 bases not matched to a gene. CDR1 is SGHDN and CDR2 is FVKESK in the germline V gene. About this clonotype: What it binds is unknown.

TCRdb redid the calling of the 5' RACE reads with MiXCR, one entry per CDR3 protein. The table lists roughly 560,000 distinct CDR3 sequences, roughly 21% of them singletons. Overall study findings and caveats: Some SARS-CoV-2-responding clones were already detected in memory before infection.

The clonotype comes from an adult woman who had mild COVID-19 (a few samples of this study predate the infection). Cell type and time point are not known. The chain has TRBV14 and TRBJ2-3; 9 bases fit TRBD1. Specimen: PBMCs or a T cell subset sorted from them (not recorded which). CDR3 sequence: CASSQAQAGTGLFGGTDTQYF. CDR3 coding DNA: TGTGCCAGCAGCCAAGCACAAGCCGGGACAGGGTTGTTCGGTGGCACAGATACGCAGTATTTT.